The 7 T cell receptor beta chains given below trace back to one sample, sequenced in a study of identical twins. TCRdb reanalysed the 5' RACE reads using MiXCR and keeps one entry per CDR3 protein. This sample has 200,000 or so distinct CDR3 sequences; approximately 15% occur once, and the top ten carry 40%. This sample was also put to use in a study of T cells expressing NK-cell markers.

Material: CD8+ T cells sorted from blood. These receptors came from a woman younger than 35 in good health.

This clonotype was found a few times. The J gene is TRBJ2-6, the V gene TRBV12-3 or TRBV12-4, with 8 bases fitting TRBD1. V was clipped by 6 bases and J by 2 bases; unmatched bases: 9. This CDR3 is built from 17 residues. The CDR3 reads CASRKMQGAAGANVLTF. As DNA, the CDR3 is TGTGCCAGCAGGAAAATGCAGGGGGCGGCTGGGGCCAACGTCCTGACTTTC.

J is TRBJ1-5 and V is TRBV12-3 or TRBV12-4, with 10 bases matching TRBD1. The CDR3 is 15 amino acids. Germline trimming cut 5 bases from V and 2 bases from J; bases unmatched to any gene: 3. The CDR3 bases are TGTGCCAGCAGTCCAGGACAGGGGGGCAATCAGCCCCAGCATTTT. This translates into CASSPGQGGNQPQHF.

The chain's CDR3 is CASSSPSGQGPPGDQPQHF. The CDR3 coding sequence is TGTGCCAGCAGCTCCCCGTCGGGACAGGGGCCACCTGGGGATCAGCCCCAGCATTTT. The J gene is TRBJ1-5, the V gene TRBV11-1, with 10 positions matching TRBD1. CDR3 size: 19 residues. The ends lost 4 bases at V and 5 bases at J; junction bases unmatched: 17. CDR1 and CDR2 from the germline V gene are SGHAT and FQDESV (reference sequence).

CDR3 nucleotides: TGTGCCAGCAGTTTAACCGGGGGCTCTAGCACAGATACGCAGTATTTT. Its protein is CASSLTGGSSTDTQYF. The chain combines TRBV12-3 or TRBV12-4 with TRBJ2-3; D may correspond to TRBD1 or TRBD2 (6 bases each). The CDR3 sequence is 16 residues long. V was clipped by 2 bases and J by 0 bases, with 12 bases between them.

This clonotype was seen more than once but under ten times. This rearrangement joins TRBV3-1 to TRBJ1-2; D unclear. The germline CDR1 and CDR2 sequences are LGHDT and YNNKEL (reference sequence). V gave up 1 base and J gave up 1 base, with 10 bases separating them. CDR3 size: 15 residues. The CDR3 region has the DNA TGTGCCAGCAGCCAAGCCAGGCCGATTAACTATGGCTACACCTTC. Protein: CASSQARPINYGYTF. Drawing the rest from reference TRBV3-1 and TRBJ1-2, the complete variable domain is DTAVSQTPKYLVTQMGNDKSIKCEQNLGHDTMYWYKQDSKKFLKIMFSYNNKELIINETVPNRFSPKSPDKAHLNLHINSLELGDSAVYFCASSQARPINYGYTFGSGTRLTVV.

The rearrangement joins TRBV12-3 or TRBV12-4 to TRBJ1-4; 7 bases map to TRBD1. The V and J ends lost 5 bases and 7 bases, in that order; junction bases with no gene match: 7. The CDR3 runs to 14 residues. CDR3 loop: CASSDGQAGEKLFF. The CDR3 region has the DNA TGTGCCAGCAGTGACGGACAGGCGGGTGAAAAACTGTTTTTT.

A few counts support this clonotype. CDR3 DNA: TGTGCCAGCAGCTTTTCATTCCTTAGCGGGGGGAGCATAGGGAATGAGCAGTTCTTC. Its translation: CASSFSFLSGGSIGNEQFF. This chain connects TRBV13 to TRBJ2-1; TRBD2 aligns across 10 bases. V dropped 3 bases and J dropped 7; count of bases not matched to a gene: 18. From germline, CDR1 is PRHDT and CDR2 FYEKMQ (reference sequence). The CDR3 is 19 amino acids.